The text below deals with one T cell receptor (beta chain). The antigen is unknown. Patients with chemo-refractory metastatic non-small-cell lung cancer received focal radiation plus CTLA-4 blockade with ipilimumab. Germline loops: CDR1 MDHEN, CDR2 SYDVKM. Trimming left V 3 bases short and J 3 bases short, with 12 bases between. The CDR3 sequence is 15 residues long. These data originate in a study of radiotherapy plus CTLA-4 blockade in lung cancer. Study-wide points: Clones of tumor-derived TCRs expanded in blood after radiotherapy plus ipilimumab.

The protocol was immunoSEQ multiplex PCR, while the TCRdb copy is restricted to in-frame clones and leaves out a portion. The data hold about 78,000 clones, with 85% to 90% observed a single time. The chain is built from TRBV28 and TRBJ2-1; tentative D call: TRBD2 (6 bases). The source is a human donor with non-small cell lung cancer who had stable disease on radiotherapy plus ipilimumab. The source was peripheral blood, collected from a patient treated with radiotherapy plus ipilimumab. The CDR3: CASSLRLASYNEQFF. The CDR3 nucleotides read TGTGCCAGCAGTTTGCGGCTAGCGAGCTACAATGAGCAGTTCTTC. Looking up the rest from reference TRBV28 and TRBJ2-1 gives the full variable domain: DVKVTQSSRYLVKRTGEKVFLECVQDMDHENMFWYRQDPGLGLRLIYFSYDVKMKEKGDIPEGYSVSREKKERFSLILESASTNQTSMYLCASSLRLASYNEQFFGPGTRLTVL.